The present TCR beta chain was sequenced within a study of T cell changes during pregnancy in multiple sclerosis. This CDR3 has 11 amino acids. Germline V gives CDR1 MNHEY, CDR2 SVGAGI. Between the trimmed V and J ends, which lost 7 bases and 3 bases, there was a span of 4 bases. TCRdb keeps only in-frame clones here, not all; method: immunoSEQ multiplex PCR. The table lists tens of thousands of clones, roughly nine tenths of them singletons. The starting material was peripheral blood, obtained in the first trimester of pregnancy. This chain joins TRBV6-5 and TRBJ1-3, with D unresolved. This TCR was sampled from a female donor with multiple sclerosis, enrolled in a pregnancy study. The CDR3 region has the DNA TGTGCCAGCATTCGTGGAAACACCATATATTTT. Protein: CASIRGNTIYF.